A selection of T cell receptor beta chains follows, all from one sample in a study of blood T cell repertoires in COVID-19. The assay was immunoSEQ multiplex PCR, and TCRdb's table has in-frame clones only and misses some. In the table there are some 250,000 clones, 70% to 90% of which are singletons. The specimen sequenced was peripheral blood. Every receptor here comes from a woman in her forties who had recovered from COVID-19. Both conserved end residues are part of each CDR3. A D gene is named only where the DNA matches it firmly. Expanded clones get a size class; other rows say once, few or many, or leave the size out.

abundance: .
d_gene: TRBD2
v_gene: TRBV6-2/TRBV6-3
CDR3aa: CASSPGVSGVLSYNEQFF

abundance: .
d_gene: .
v_gene: TRBV7-2
CDR3aa: CASSLAGGQPQHF

abundance: .
d_gene: TRBD1
v_gene: TRBV6-5
CDR3aa: CASNDPGQPGSPLHF

abundance: few
d_gene: .
v_gene: TRBV5-1
CDR3aa: CASGSRGGEKLFF

abundance: .
d_gene: .
v_gene: TRBV4-3
CDR3aa: CASSQLADSEAFF

abundance: .
d_gene: .
v_gene: TRBV7-2
CDR3aa: CASSLAASGGNTEAFF

abundance: .
d_gene: .
v_gene: TRBV19
CDR3aa: CASRRGSSGNTIYF

abundance: .
d_gene: .
v_gene: TRBV5-1
CDR3aa: CASSLGLAPHTDTQYF

abundance: .
d_gene: TRBD1
v_gene: TRBV6-1
CDR3aa: CASRGDRVGQPQHF

abundance: .
d_gene: .
v_gene: TRBV5-6
CDR3aa: CASSPLRGTNEKLFF

abundance: .
d_gene: .
v_gene: TRBV18
CDR3aa: CASSPPQRQTTYEQYF

abundance: once
d_gene: TRBD1
v_gene: TRBV30
CDR3aa: CAWSGPTGGGELFF

abundance: once
d_gene: .
v_gene: TRBV6-5
CDR3aa: CASSYGGPTDTQYF

abundance: few
d_gene: .
v_gene: TRBV11-1
CDR3aa: CASSLGLPRSPTQYF

abundance: many
d_gene: .
v_gene: TRBV7-3
CDR3aa: CASSPMVAASYEQYF

abundance: .
d_gene: .
v_gene: TRBV5-4
CDR3aa: CASSPGYQETQYF

abundance: .
d_gene: .
v_gene: TRBV7-2
CDR3aa: CASSLGSAEGTQYF

abundance: .
d_gene: TRBD1
v_gene: TRBV3-1/TRBV3-2
CDR3aa: CASSQDSATGGWAFF

abundance: .
d_gene: TRBD2
v_gene: TRBV19
CDR3aa: CASSSLAGTDTQYF

abundance: .
d_gene: TRBD2
v_gene: TRBV7-6
CDR3aa: CASSLAPGGRVSGANVLTF

abundance: .
d_gene: .
v_gene: TRBV6-5
CDR3aa: CASSPSEETQYF

abundance: .
d_gene: .
v_gene: TRBV7-2
CDR3aa: CASSGGAGPGLEQFF

abundance: .
d_gene: .
v_gene: TRBV5-1
CDR3aa: CASSLAGFGEKLFF

abundance: .
d_gene: TRBD2
v_gene: TRBV20-1
CDR3aa: CSASLRLAGAVAQYF

abundance: .
d_gene: .
v_gene: TRBV3-1/TRBV3-2
CDR3aa: CASSPQGTSNTEAFF

abundance: .
d_gene: TRBD2
v_gene: TRBV4-3
CDR3aa: CASSQGGLAGNEQFF

abundance: .
d_gene: .
v_gene: TRBV29-1
CDR3aa: CSVVWGGETQYF

abundance: .
d_gene: TRBD2
v_gene: TRBV9
CDR3aa: CASSARGGRPSAETQYF

abundance: .
d_gene: TRBD1
v_gene: TRBV18
CDR3aa: CASSPRAGGNTEAFF

abundance: .
d_gene: .
v_gene: TRBV7-8
CDR3aa: CASSLGPGGLLYEQYF

abundance: once
d_gene: .
v_gene: TRBV9
CDR3aa: CASSASPGRWADTQYF

abundance: .
d_gene: .
v_gene: TRBV24-1
CDR3aa: CATSDPTGTEAFF

abundance: .
d_gene: .
v_gene: TRBV30
CDR3aa: CAWAPLGVGGANVLTF

abundance: once
d_gene: .
v_gene: TRBV7-9
CDR3aa: CASSLGRGEGRNTEAFF

abundance: .
d_gene: .
v_gene: TRBV19
CDR3aa: CASSIARNQPQHF

abundance: .
d_gene: TRBD2
v_gene: TRBV7-3
CDR3aa: CASSSLAGSYNEQFF

abundance: .
d_gene: .
v_gene: TRBV5-6
CDR3aa: CASSLVPASQETQYF

abundance: few
d_gene: .
v_gene: TRBV18
CDR3aa: CASSEQGGDTEAFF

abundance: .
d_gene: .
v_gene: TRBV19
CDR3aa: CASSISGANTQYF

abundance: .
d_gene: .
v_gene: TRBV18
CDR3aa: CASSRVRDPGNTIYF

abundance: few
d_gene: .
v_gene: TRBV6-5
CDR3aa: CASSYSIGGDTEAFF

abundance: .
d_gene: TRBD2
v_gene: TRBV19
CDR3aa: CASSPLAGGPGDTQYF

abundance: .
d_gene: TRBD1
v_gene: TRBV4-3
CDR3aa: CASSQGTGGAGGYTF

abundance: .
d_gene: TRBD2
v_gene: TRBV3-1/TRBV3-2
CDR3aa: CASSQGVGSGSIHEQFF

abundance: .
d_gene: TRBD2
v_gene: TRBV12-3/TRBV12-4
CDR3aa: CASSPTSGDEQFF

abundance: few
d_gene: .
v_gene: TRBV6-5
CDR3aa: CASSYFTGSSNEAFF

abundance: once
d_gene: TRBD2
v_gene: TRBV6-2/TRBV6-3
CDR3aa: CASTPYPGGRNTGELFF

abundance: .
d_gene: .
v_gene: TRBV6-5
CDR3aa: CASSYGLQETQYF

abundance: .
d_gene: .
v_gene: TRBV30
CDR3aa: CAWSAGSPLHF

abundance: .
d_gene: TRBD1
v_gene: TRBV6-6
CDR3aa: CASKLDRINQPQHF

abundance: .
d_gene: TRBD2
v_gene: TRBV7-2
CDR3aa: CASSPRTSGSGYNEQFF

abundance: .
d_gene: TRBD2
v_gene: TRBV7-7
CDR3aa: CASSLVVTPSGRCTGELFF

abundance: .
d_gene: TRBD1
v_gene: TRBV4-1
CDR3aa: CASSPQGVADTQYF

abundance: .
d_gene: .
v_gene: TRBV5-4
CDR3aa: CASTTQGSPTEAFF